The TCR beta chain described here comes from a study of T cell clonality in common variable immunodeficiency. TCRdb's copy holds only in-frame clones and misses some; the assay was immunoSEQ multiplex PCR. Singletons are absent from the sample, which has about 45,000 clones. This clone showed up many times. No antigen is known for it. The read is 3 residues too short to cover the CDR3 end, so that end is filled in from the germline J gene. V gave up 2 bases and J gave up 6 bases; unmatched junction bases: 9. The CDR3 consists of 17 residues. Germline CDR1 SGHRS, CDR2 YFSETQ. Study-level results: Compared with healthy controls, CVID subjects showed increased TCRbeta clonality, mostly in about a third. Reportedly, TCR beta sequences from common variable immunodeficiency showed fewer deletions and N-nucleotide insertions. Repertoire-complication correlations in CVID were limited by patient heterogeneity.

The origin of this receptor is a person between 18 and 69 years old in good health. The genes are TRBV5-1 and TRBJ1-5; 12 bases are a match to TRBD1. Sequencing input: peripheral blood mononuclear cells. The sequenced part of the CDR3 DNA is TGCGCCAGCAGCTTTCTCCCGGGACAGGGGGCTTTTCAGCCC. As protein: CASSFLPGQGAFQP. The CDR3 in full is CASSFLPGQGAFQPQHF.